This is a list of T cell receptor beta chains from one sample in a study of T-cell memory formation after mild COVID-19. TCRdb passed the 5' RACE reads through MiXCR, listing each CDR3 protein once. Counted here are 560,000 or so distinct CDR3 sequences, 15% to 20% occurring once; the ten biggest clones make up about 8.1%. The specimen was PBMCs or a T cell subset sorted from them (not recorded which). The receptors derive from an adult woman who had mild COVID-19 (a few samples of this study predate the infection). Cell type and time point are not known. CDR3s include the opening cysteine and the closing phenylalanine or tryptophan. Fields, in order: clone size, J gene, V gene, D gene, CDR3 DNA, CDR3 protein. The D gene is left open where the match is weak. Clone size is stated in some rows and not others, as once, few, many or a class when expanded.

. | TRBJ2-7 | TRBV20-1 | . | TGCAGTGCTAGAGCGCTAACATCCTACGAGCAGTACTTC | CSARALTSYEQYF
few | TRBJ1-1 | TRBV7-6 | TRBD1 | TGTGCCAGCAGCCTCATACAGGGGGCTTGGAACACTGAAGCTTTCTTT | CASSLIQGAWNTEAFF
. | TRBJ2-5 | TRBV4-1 | . | TGCGCCAGCAGCCAATGGCTGGCGGAGACCCAGTACTTC | CASSQWLAETQYF
few | TRBJ1-6 | TRBV6-1 | . | TGTGCCAGCAGTGAAGCAGGGGATTCACCCCTCCACTTT | CASSEAGDSPLHF
many | TRBJ1-1 | TRBV20-1 | . | TGCAGTGTTAGTCTAGGGGACACTGAAGCTTTCTTT | CSVSLGDTEAFF
. | TRBJ2-3 | TRBV20-1 | . | TGCAGTGCTAGAAATCGAGATACGCAGTATTTT | CSARNRDTQYF
few | TRBJ1-5 | TRBV4-1 | TRBD1 | TGCGCCAGCTCTCAGGGGGAGAGCAATCAGCCCCAGCATTTT | CASSQGESNQPQHF
. | TRBJ2-2 | TRBV7-9 | . | TGTGCCAGCAGGCCGACGACCGGGGAGCTGTTTTTT | CASRPTTGELFF
. | TRBJ2-7 | TRBV10-3 | . | TGTGCCATCAGAGCCGGGACTCCCTTTTCATCCGAGCAGTACTTC | CAIRAGTPFSSEQYF
many | TRBJ2-5 | TRBV7-7 | . | TGTGCTAGCAGCTCTTTCGGCCGTGATTCGGAGACCCAGTACTTC | CASSSFGRDSETQYF
few | TRBJ1-1 | TRBV7-3 | . | TGTGCCAGCAGCTTAAGATCAGGGAACACTGAAGCTTTCTTT | CASSLRSGNTEAFF
. | TRBJ2-7 | TRBV27 | . | TGTGCCAGCAGTTTATCCTCTAGGTACGAGCAGTACTTC | CASSLSSRYEQYF
few | TRBJ2-3 | TRBV24-1 | . | TGTGCCACCACCAATAGCGCCACTGGCACAGATACGCAGTATTTT | CATTNSATGTDTQYF
. | TRBJ2-5 | TRBV12-3/TRBV12-4 | . | TGTGCCAGCAGTTTTGTCGACAGAAAAGAGACCCAGTACTTC | CASSFVDRKETQYF
few | TRBJ2-3 | TRBV20-1 | . | TGCAGTGCTAGAGATAGGCCACAGGCAATCACAGATACGCAGTATTTT | CSARDRPQAITDTQYF
. | TRBJ2-7 | TRBV7-2 | . | TGTGCCAGCAGCTTTTCACTAGGGTTCGAGCAGTACTTC | CASSFSLGFEQYF
few | TRBJ2-3 | TRBV19 | . | TGTGCCAGTAGTTCCTCGGACAGCAGGCTGGCAGATACGCAGTATTTT | CASSSSDSRLADTQYF
. | TRBJ2-7 | TRBV11-3 | TRBD2 | TGTGCCAGCAGCTCGCGGACTAGCGGGAGAGAGTACGAGCAGTACTTC | CASSSRTSGREYEQYF
few | TRBJ2-5 | TRBV5-1 | TRBD2 | TGCGCCAGCAGCTTGGGTGGGACTAGCGAGTGGGAGACCCAGTACTTC | CASSLGGTSEWETQYF
few | TRBJ2-7 | TRBV12-3/TRBV12-4 | TRBD1 | TGTGCCAGCAGTCCAACCGTGGGGTTAGACACAGGGGACGAGCAGTACTTC | CASSPTVGLDTGDEQYF
. | TRBJ2-3 | TRBV7-2 | . | TGTGCCAGCAGCTTAGGCGGCACTACTAGCACAGATACGCAGTATTTT | CASSLGGTTSTDTQYF
. | TRBJ2-1 | TRBV7-9 | . | TGTGCCAGCAGAATAGGGTCCCGAATAAGGATCGATGAGCAGTTCTTC | CASRIGSRIRIDEQFF
few | TRBJ2-7 | TRBV3-1 | . | TGTGCCAGCAGCCAAGATCCGCGCCCAGAGCAGTACTTC | CASSQDPRPEQYF
. | TRBJ2-3 | TRBV3-1 | TRBD2 | TGTGCCAGCAGCACAACCGCCGGGACTAGCGGGGGGCCCGCAGATACGCAGTATTTT | CASSTTAGTSGGPADTQYF
. | TRBJ1-1 | TRBV4-1 | . | TGCGCCAGCAGCCCCACAGATGGCCTGAACACTGAAGCTTTCTTT | CASSPTDGLNTEAFF
. | TRBJ2-1 | TRBV20-1 | TRBD2 | TGCAGTGCTAGAAAAGCGGGGGGGCCCGACAATGAGCAGTTCTTC | CSARKAGGPDNEQFF
many | TRBJ1-1 | TRBV20-1 | TRBD1 | TGCAGTGCTAGGACAGGGGGCCCCACTGAAGCTTTCTTT | CSARTGGPTEAFF
few | TRBJ2-1 | TRBV20-1 | . | TGCAGTGCTAGTAGTGGGGCCAGCTCCTACAATGAGCAGTTCTTC | CSASSGASSYNEQFF
. | TRBJ1-2 | TRBV11-2 | . | TGTGCCAGCAGCTTGGGGGTATCCGCGGGCTATGGCTACACCTTC | CASSLGVSAGYGYTF
few | TRBJ2-1 | TRBV30 | . | TGTGCCTGGAACGTGTGGGGGGTAGAGTTCTTC | CAWNVWGVEFF